Shown below are 30 T cell receptor beta chains from a single sample sequenced in a study of graft-versus-host responses after intestinal transplantation. Data came from immunoSEQ multiplex PCR; TCRdb stores just in-frame clones and leaves some out. The profile shows roughly 28,000 clones, just under 95% of them singletons. Sequencing was performed on PBMCs, taken 66 days after intestinal transplant. All receptors derive from a human patient who received an intestinal transplant, so some T cells may come from the graft donor.

This chain joins TRBV7-3 and TRBJ2-1; 14 bases are shared with TRBD2. Germline loops: CDR1 SGHTA, CDR2 FQGTGA. The junction had 13 bases not matched to a gene; V was cut back by 4 bases and J by 5 bases. The CDR3 has 19 residues. The CDR3 protein is CASSYSGLAGGSSHNEQFF. The CDR3 coding sequence is TGTGCCAGCAGCTACTCAGGACTAGCGGGGGGTAGTTCCCACAATGAGCAGTTCTTC.

The rearrangement joins TRBV6-6 to TRBJ2-1; TRBD2 matches 12 bases. V was clipped by 7 bases and J by 5 bases; unmatched bases: 6. The CDR3 spans 15 residues. CDR1 and CDR2 from the germline V gene are MNHNY and SVGAGI (reference sequence). In DNA, the CDR3 is TGTGCCAGCACTCTTTGGACTAGCGGGGACAATGAGCAGTTCTTC. Its translation: CASTLWTSGDNEQFF.

The chain couples TRBV4-1 to TRBJ2-7, with D maybe TRBD2 (6 bases). V was cut by 6 bases and J by 7 bases, with 13 bases left in between. The germline CDR1 and CDR2 sequences are MGHRA and YSYEKL. The CDR3 totals 12 residues. This chain's CDR3 is CASSLGGTEQYF. CDR3 nucleotides: TGCGCCAGCAGTCTGGGAGGTACGGAGCAGTACTTC.

Turning to this clone: The identical CDR3 is also encoded by other nucleotide sequences in the sample. The V gene is TRBV6-4, the J gene TRBJ1-5; maybe TRBD1 (5 bases). Germline CDR1 reads MRHNA; CDR2 reads SNTAGT. This CDR3 comprises 15 residues. V gave up 4 bases and J gave up 3 bases, with 13 bases separating them. In nucleotides, the CDR3 is TGTGCCAGCAGTGCCGGGACGGGGCACAATCAGCCCCAGCATTTT. Protein: CASSAGTGHNQPQHF.

The chain employs TRBV29-1 and TRBJ2-4; D unclear. The CDR3 is made up of 13 amino acids. The V gene's germline CDR1 is SQVTM and CDR2 ANQGSEA. Trimming cost V 2 bases and J 2 bases, with 7 bases left between them. The CDR3 DNA reads as TGCAGCGTTGAACACCATTCCAAAAACATTCAGTACTTC. This translates into CSVEHHSKNIQYF.

This rearrangement joins TRBV4-1 to TRBJ2-2; the match to TRBD2 covers 11 bases. V shed 3 bases, J shed 6 bases, and the junction held 9 bases outside the gene matches. The CDR3 consists of 17 residues. CDR1 is MGHRA, CDR2 YSYEKL, per germline. CDR3 sequence: CASSQGATSGSAGELFF. The CDR3 DNA is TGCGCCAGCAGCCAGGGGGCAACTAGCGGGAGCGCCGGGGAGCTGTTTTTT.

The rearrangement joins TRBV5-8 to TRBJ2-7, with TRBD2 identical over 9 bases. Germline trimming cut 6 bases from V and 1 base from J; bases unmatched to any gene: 14. CDR1 is SGHTS, CDR2 YDEGEE, per germline. The CDR3 loop spans 17 amino acids. The CDR3 DNA reads TGTGCCAGCATGGCCCGGCGGGAGGGCCGTATTTCCTACGAGCAGTACTTC. The encoded protein is CASMARREGRISYEQYF.

This chain joins TRBV7-6 and TRBJ2-1; 7 positions match TRBD1. The CDR3 runs to 14 residues. V was clipped by 5 bases and J by 7 bases; unmatched bases: 8. Germline CDR1 SGHVS, CDR2 FNYEAQ. The DNA for the CDR3 is TGTGCCAGCAGCGCGACAGGGTGGAGGAATGAGCAGTTCTTC. Its translation is CASSATGWRNEQFF.

The chain carries TRBV7-9 and TRBJ2-3, with D perhaps matching TRBD2 (5 bases). In germline, CDR1 is SEHNR, CDR2 FQNEAQ (reference sequence). The CDR3 has 18 residues. Trimming left V 4 bases short and J 2 bases short, with 22 bases between. The CDR3 DNA is TGTGCCAGCAGCTCCAGCGGCGGGCTGTCTGGGATCACAGATACGCAGTATTTT. This encodes CASSSSGGLSGITDTQYF.

This clone was detected only once. The chain links TRBV7-8 to TRBJ1-6; 9 nucleotides line up with TRBD1. The CDR3 consists of 16 residues. Germline V gene lookup returns CDR1 SGHVS and CDR2 FQNEAQ. Trimming took 5 bases from V and 4 from J; bases not matched to a gene: 6. CDR3 region: CASSGTGSLYNSPLHF. DNA of the CDR3: TGTGCCAGCAGCGGGACAGGGTCCTTATATAATTCACCCCTCCACTTT.

V and J are TRBV15 and TRBJ2-7; 8 bases fit TRBD1. Germline CDR1 LNHNV, CDR2 YYDKDF (reference sequence). J was trimmed by 3 bases and V by 1 base; bases with no gene match: 8. The CDR3 is 16 residues long. The CDR3 is CATSRGRGTGGYEQYF. For the CDR3, the DNA is TGTGCCACCAGCAGAGGAAGGGGGACAGGAGGCTACGAGCAGTACTTC.

This chain connects TRBV7-7 to TRBJ2-2; 8 bases are shared with TRBD1. The trim removed 6 bases at V and 7 bases at J, leaving 13 bases unmatched. Germline V gene sequence: CDR1 SSHAT, CDR2 FNYEAQ (reference sequence). The CDR3 extends over 16 amino acids. The CDR3 reads CASSSGTGVLFGELFF. The CDR3 DNA is TGTGCCAGCAGTTCCGGGACAGGTGTACTATTCGGGGAGCTGTTTTTT.

V gene TRBV7-3 combines with J gene TRBJ2-1; either TRBD1 or TRBD2 may supply D (5 bases each). Germline CDR1 and CDR2: SGHTA and FQGTGA. V was cut by 2 bases and J by 4 bases, with 12 bases left in between. The CDR3 sequence is 15 residues long. The chain's CDR3 is CASSLWGTGYNEQFF. CDR3 nucleotides: TGTGCCAGCAGCTTATGGGGGACCGGATACAATGAGCAGTTCTTC.

V is TRBV6-1 and J is TRBJ1-5; D may be TRBD1 (5 bases). V was trimmed by 6 bases and J by 5 bases, leaving 11 bases between them. The length of the CDR3 is 13 residues. Germline values: CDR1 MNHNS, CDR2 SASEGT. The DNA for the CDR3 is TGTGCCAGCAGCGGGGCCTGGGATCAGCCCCAGCATTTT. Its translation is CASSGAWDQPQHF.

The V and J genes are TRBV6-5 and TRBJ2-7; no clear D. The germline V gene has CDR1 MNHEY and CDR2 SVGAGI. The CDR3 sequence is 14 residues long. Trimming cost V 2 bases and J 0 bases, with 8 bases left between them. The CDR3 nucleotides read TGTGCCAGCAGTTACAGGCGGAGCTCCTACGAGCAGTACTTC. Amino acid sequence: CASSYRRSSYEQYF.

V and J are TRBV6-5 and TRBJ1-1; D is uncertain. The CDR3 sequence is 11 residues long. V was pared by 5 bases and J by 5 bases, with 6 bases between. Germline V gene sequence: CDR1 MNHEY, CDR2 SVGAGI. CDR3 sequence reads: CASSEGTEAFF. The DNA of the CDR3 is TGTGCCAGCAGTGAAGGGACTGAAGCTTTCTTT.

This chain connects TRBV4-1 to TRBJ2-7; 10 positions agree with TRBD2. The CDR3 runs to 16 residues. Germline CDR1 and CDR2: MGHRA and YSYEKL. The V segment lost 4 bases and the J segment 2 bases; nucleotides outside the gene matches: 8. CDR3 amino acids: CASSPTSGVNPYEQYF. Written as DNA, the CDR3 is TGCGCCAGCAGCCCCACTAGCGGGGTCAACCCCTACGAGCAGTACTTC.

The CDR3, as DNA: TGTGCCAGCAGTTTATCGACAGGGGGCACAGATACGCAGTATTTT. Translation gives CASSLSTGGTDTQYF. The J gene is TRBJ2-3, the V gene TRBV27; 8 nucleotides align to TRBD1. V shed 0 bases, J shed 1 base, and the junction held 0 bases outside the gene matches. Germline V gives CDR1 MNHEY, CDR2 SMNVEV (reference sequence). The CDR3 is 15 amino acids.

This chain connects TRBV4-2 to TRBJ2-7, with D unclear. Germline V lookup: CDR1 LGHNA, CDR2 YNFKEQ. V was cut by 4 bases and J by 4 bases, with 11 bases left in between. The CDR3 spans 13 residues. CDR3 DNA sequence: TGTGCCAGCAGCCCACTCCCCACTTACGAGCAGTACTTC. Protein product: CASSPLPTYEQYF.

This chain joins TRBV28 and TRBJ1-2; D ambiguous. Looked up from germline, CDR1 is MDHEN and CDR2 is SYDVKM. CDR3 length: 17 amino acids. Trimming pared 6 bases from V and 3 bases from J, leaving 23 bases between. The CDR3 protein is CASRYSYRRRFDYGYTF. As DNA, the CDR3 is TGTGCCAGCAGATACAGTTATCGTCGGAGGTTTGACTATGGCTACACCTTC.

J is TRBJ2-3 and V is TRBV28; a weak D match, TRBD1 (7 bases). V was clipped by 0 bases and J by 6 bases, with 16 bases between them. Germline V gene data show CDR1 as MDHEN and CDR2 as SYDVKM. CDR3 length: 16 amino acids. The CDR3 sequence: CASSLWILAQGDTQYF. The CDR3 DNA reads as TGTGCCAGCAGTTTATGGATACTAGCACAGGGGGATACGCAGTATTTT.

This clone was recorded only once. The gene calls are TRBV5-1 and TRBJ2-1; the D is unclear. V lost 1 base and J 1 base, leaving 15 bases between the germline ends. CDR1 is SGHRS, CDR2 YFSETQ, per germline. This CDR3 spans 17 amino acids. The CDR3 loop reads CASSLIPGRSSYNEQFF. The CDR3 DNA reads TGCGCCAGCAGCTTGATTCCAGGTAGGAGTTCCTACAATGAGCAGTTCTTC.

The rearrangement links TRBV6-1 to TRBJ2-7, with a weak D call TRBD2 (6 bases). CDR1 MNHNS and CDR2 SASEGT come from the germline V gene. V was trimmed by 11 bases and J by 3 bases, leaving 11 bases between them. CDR3 length equals 11 residues. CDR3 amino acids: CAFGEVYEQYF. In DNA, the CDR3 is TGTGCCTTCGGGGAGGTCTACGAGCAGTACTTC.

This rearrangement joins TRBV7-9 to TRBJ1-1, with TRBD1 matching over 8 bases. After removal of 4 bases from V and 2 bases from J, the junction contained 6 bases not matched to a gene. The CDR3 sequence is 15 residues long. The germline V gene has CDR1 SEHNR and CDR2 FQNEAQ (reference sequence). This CDR3 reads CASSSPDRANTEAFF. Here the CDR3 DNA reads TGTGCCAGCAGCTCCCCGGACAGGGCTAACACTGAAGCTTTCTTT.

This chain joins TRBV4-1 and TRBJ2-7; TRBD2 matches at 10 bases. V trimming: 1 base; J trimming: 5 bases; junction bases outside the gene matches: 8. The V gene's germline CDR1 is MGHRA and CDR2 YSYEKL. This CDR3 spans 16 amino acids. The CDR3, as DNA: TGCGCCAGCAGCCAAGTAGGGAATAGCGGGGGGAACGAGCAGTACTTC. Protein sequence: CASSQVGNSGGNEQYF.

The V call is TRBV7-5, the J call TRBJ1-1; the table gives TRBD1 as D, unverified against the DNA. TRBV7-5 has pseudogene status. The CDR3 is 14 residues long. The chain's CDR3 is CARRSNGTGAEAFF. CDR3 coding DNA: TGTGCCAGAAGATCGAATGGGACAGGAGCTGAAGCTTTCTTT.

The V gene is TRBV6-5, the J gene TRBJ1-1; the D gene is possibly TRBD1 (6 bases). Trimming left V 6 bases short and J 4 bases short, with 9 bases between. CDR1 and CDR2 from the germline V gene are MNHEY and SVGAGI. There are 12 residues in the CDR3. CDR3 nucleotide sequence: TGTGCCAGCAGAGAGGGGGGCACTGAAGCTTTCTTT. Translation: CASREGGTEAFF.

The V gene is TRBV7-6, the J gene TRBJ2-7, with 9 bases aligning to TRBD1. V shed 5 bases and J 3 bases; nucleotides not matched to a gene: 20. Germline loops: CDR1 SGHVS, CDR2 FNYEAQ. This CDR3 is 19 amino acids long. CDR3 region: CASSEKLGTGLLGDYEQYF. In DNA, the CDR3 is TGTGCCAGCAGCGAGAAATTAGGGACAGGGCTCCTCGGGGACTACGAGCAGTACTTC.

Here the CDR3 DNA reads TGTGCCTGGACCGCCGGGACGGAAGAGTACGAGCAGTACTTC. Translation gives CAWTAGTEEYEQYF. The gene calls are TRBV30 and TRBJ2-7; D is tentatively TRBD1 or TRBD2 (5 bases each). V was pared by 4 bases and J by 4 bases, with 17 bases between. In germline, CDR1 is GTSNPN, CDR2 SVGIG (reference sequence). This CDR3 region has 14 residues. The full variable domain, with the rest looked up from reference TRBV30 and TRBJ2-7, is SQTIHQWPATLVQPVGSPLSLECTVEGTSNPNLYWYRQAAGRGLQLLFYSVGIGQISSEVPQNLSASRPQDRQFILSSKKLLLSDSGFYLCAWTAGTEEYEQYFGPGTRLTVT.

The chain couples TRBV4-1 to TRBJ1-6; D is perhaps TRBD1 (5 bases). This CDR3 is built from 17 residues. The germline CDR1 and CDR2 sequences are MGHRA and YSYEKL. V was pared by 3 bases and J by 8 bases, with 20 bases between. CDR3: CASSQALLVGPHSPLHF. CDR3 coding DNA: TGCGCCAGCAGCCAGGCACTCCTTGTGGGGCCTCATTCACCCCTCCACTTT.